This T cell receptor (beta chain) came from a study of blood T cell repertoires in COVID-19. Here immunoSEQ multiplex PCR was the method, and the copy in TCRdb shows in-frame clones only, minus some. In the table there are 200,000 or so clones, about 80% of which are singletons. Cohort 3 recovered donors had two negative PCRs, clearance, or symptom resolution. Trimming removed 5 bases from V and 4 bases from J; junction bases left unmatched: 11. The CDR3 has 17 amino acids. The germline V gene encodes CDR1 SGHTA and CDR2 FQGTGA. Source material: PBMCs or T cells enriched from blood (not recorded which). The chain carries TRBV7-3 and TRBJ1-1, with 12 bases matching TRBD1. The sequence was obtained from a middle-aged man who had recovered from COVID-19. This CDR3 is CASSPGTGGLSSTEAFF. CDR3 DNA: TGTGCCAGCAGCCCGGGGACAGGGGGCCTATCCTCCACTGAAGCTTTCTTT. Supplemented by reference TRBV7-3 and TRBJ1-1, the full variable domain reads GAGVSQTPSNKVTEKGKYVELRCDPISGHTALYWYRQSLGQGPEFLIYFQGTGAADDSGLPNDRFFAVRPEGSVSTLKIQRTERGDSAVYLCASSPGTGGLSSTEAFFGQGTRLTVV.